Listed below are T cell receptor beta chains from one sample, sequenced in a study of blood T cell repertoires in COVID-19. Sequencing used immunoSEQ multiplex PCR; TCRdb keeps in-frame clones, though not all of them. The sample contains roughly 230,000 clones, almost 85% of which appear only once. Sequencing was performed on peripheral blood. These receptors were taken from a man aged 50 or older with COVID-19, enrolled during active disease. Both conserved end residues are part of each CDR3. Fields, in order: J gene, V gene, CDR3 protein.

TRBJ2-5,TRBV6-5,CASSDARGVTQYF
TRBJ2-5,TRBV7-2,CASSLGGDQETQYF
TRBJ1-5,TRBV3-1/TRBV3-2,CASSQGQGRNQPQHF
TRBJ1-2,TRBV7-9,CASSILTNYGYTF
TRBJ2-7,TRBV6-2/TRBV6-3,CASSPRGEFSYEQYF
TRBJ1-1,TRBV7-9,CASSPRGEAFF
TRBJ2-7,TRBV19,CASSIGRSYEQYF
TRBJ2-5,TRBV7-9,CASSFWGGETQYF
TRBJ1-4,TRBV11-2,CASSLGYFGTVYNEKLFF
TRBJ2-2,TRBV11-2,CASSLGLAGGAGELFF
TRBJ1-1,TRBV27,CASSPGTGGHTEAFF
TRBJ1-1,TRBV20-1,CSASIRGYVNTEAFF
TRBJ1-2,TRBV3-1/TRBV3-2,CASSQLGQEGGYTF
TRBJ2-1,TRBV3-1/TRBV3-2,CASSPPGLASNEQFF
TRBJ1-6,TRBV13,CASSLPQLNSPLHF
TRBJ2-7,TRBV29-1,CSASGGADEQYF
TRBJ2-1,TRBV7-9,CASASGVDNEQFF
TRBJ2-1,TRBV10-1,CATTQKTGSSYNEQFF
TRBJ1-5,TRBV24-1,CATSDPTGDNQPQHF
TRBJ2-2,TRBV2,CASSEGDSDTGELFF
TRBJ1-5,TRBV19,CASTEGRGSNQPQHF
TRBJ2-2,TRBV2,CASSEYGWVRTNTGELFF
TRBJ2-1,TRBV6-2/TRBV6-3,CASSYGQGGNEQFF
TRBJ2-5,TRBV19,CASKKRGDQETQYF
TRBJ1-4,TRBV9,CASSVGPGQGRNEKLFF
TRBJ1-2,TRBV10-3,CAISATVNRNGYTF
TRBJ1-5,TRBV19,CASSIAWRGQPQHF
TRBJ1-3,TRBV19,CASSANQATSGNTIYF
TRBJ2-7,TRBV6-5,CASSYSGQRIYEQYF
TRBJ1-4,TRBV30,CAWSVSRRDEKLFF
TRBJ2-7,TRBV28,CASSLIPGQRLSYEQYF
TRBJ1-5,TRBV3-1/TRBV3-2,CATGDGGRDQPQHF
TRBJ1-3,TRBV4-1,CASSQNNRGVGNTIYF
TRBJ2-7,TRBV20-1,CSASGDRGPYEQYF
TRBJ1-2,TRBV18,CASSPPTGSMVGGYTF
TRBJ1-3,TRBV3-1/TRBV3-2,CASSQEVVSGNTIYF
TRBJ1-1,TRBV5-1,CASSLVDTEAFF
TRBJ1-1,TRBV5-1,CASSLTTGVNTEAFF
TRBJ1-2,TRBV15,CATSRVPGVGGYTF
TRBJ2-2,TRBV5-1,CASSLVGPGANTGELFF
TRBJ2-1,TRBV21-1,CASSKGRDRVHNEQFF
TRBJ2-5,TRBV4-2,CASSQPGLAVGTQYF
TRBJ2-7,TRBV7-3,CASSQVGSYEQYF
TRBJ2-7,TRBV2,CASGQEGSSYEQYF
TRBJ2-3,TRBV19,CASSRDYTDTQYF
TRBJ1-3,TRBV5-1,CASSLGAGSSGNTIYF
TRBJ2-7,TRBV29-1,CSVVGGLAGVEQYF